These T cell receptor beta chains were read from a single sample in a study of shared clonotypes between healthy human individuals. Method: immunoSEQ multiplex PCR; TCRdb's copy keeps in-frame clones and lacks some. Of about 680,000 clones in the sample, around 90% were seen once. Sequencing used naive CD8+ T cells sorted from blood. These receptors were collected from a man aged 30 to 39 in good health. The CDR3 runs from the conserved cysteine through the conserved F or W. D genes are given only for firm matches. Expanded clones are given a class, and other clones once, few, many or no size at all.

v_call	d_call	j_call	clone_size	cdr3_length	cdr3_nt	cdr3_aa
TRBV23-1	TRBD1	TRBJ1-2	-	13	TGCGCCAGCACCCCGACAGGGAAGGGTGGCTACACCTTC	CASTPTGKGGYTF
TRBV28	-	TRBJ2-7	-	15	TGTGCCAGCAGTTTATTGGTCGATCGCTCCTACGAGCAGTACTTC	CASSLLVDRSYEQYF
TRBV28	-	TRBJ2-1	-	12	TGTGCCAGCAGAACACCCCGGAATGAGCAGTTCTTC	CASRTPRNEQFF
TRBV9	-	TRBJ2-7	-	14	TGTGCCAGCAGCGGGGGGCGGGAGCTATACGAGCAGTACTTC	CASSGGRELYEQYF
TRBV6-6	TRBD1	TRBJ1-5	-	13	TGTGCCAGCAGTTCCCAGGGGGAATGGCCCCAGCATTTT	CASSSQGEWPQHF
TRBV7-7	TRBD1	TRBJ2-7	-	13	TGTGCTAGCAGCTACAGGGGCGGCTACGAGCAGTACTTC	CASSYRGGYEQYF
TRBV9	TRBD2	TRBJ2-1	-	16	TGTGCCAGCAGCGTACGACTAGCGGGGAGGAACAATGAGCAGTTCTTC	CASSVRLAGRNNEQFF
TRBV9	-	TRBJ2-7	-	14	TGTGCCAGCAGCGTAGCTCCCGGGGCCTACGAGCAGTACTTC	CASSVAPGAYEQYF
TRBV28	TRBD1	TRBJ2-3	-	16	TGTGCCAGCAGCCAGGGGGCGAGCGGGAGCACAGATACGCAGTATTTT	CASSQGASGSTDTQYF
TRBV15	-	TRBJ1-5	few	14	TGTGCCACCAGCGGGTCAGATAACAATCAGCCCCAGCATTTT	CATSGSDNNQPQHF
TRBV4-3	-	TRBJ2-1	-	15	TGCGCCAGCAGCCAAGAAGCTGAGGGGGGCGGTGAGCAGTTCTTC	CASSQEAEGGGEQFF
TRBV19	-	TRBJ2-7	-	14	TGTGCCAGTAGTGTTAAGACAGGTCAGTACGAGCAGTACTTC	CASSVKTGQYEQYF
TRBV6-6	-	TRBJ2-1	-	14	TGTGCCAGCAGACCTATCCGGGACGAGCATGAGCAGTTCTTC	CASRPIRDEHEQFF
TRBV28	-	TRBJ2-1	-	15	TGTGCCAGCACGGCGGTAGCGGTTTGGGCGGATGAGCAGTTCTTC	CASTAVAVWADEQFF
TRBV7-9	-	TRBJ1-4	-	13	TGTGCCAGCAGCGAAATCCGGTACGAAAAACTGTTTTTT	CASSEIRYEKLFF
TRBV11-2	TRBD2	TRBJ2-1	-	13	TGTGCAACGGGGGGTCCGAGCTACAATGAGCAGTTCTTC	CATGGPSYNEQFF
TRBV11-2	-	TRBJ2-1	once	11	TGTGCCAGCAGCTTAATAGGCGAGCAGTTCTTC	CASSLIGEQFF